This is a list of T cell receptor beta chains from one sample in a study of blood T cell repertoires in COVID-19. Clones were read by immunoSEQ multiplex PCR, and TCRdb kept only the in-frame ones, dropping some. The profile shows around 250,000 clones, around 90% of them singletons. Input material: peripheral blood. The receptors here all came from a woman in her seventies with active or convalescent COVID-19. CDR3s include the opening cysteine and the closing phenylalanine or tryptophan. Each record gives: D gene, clone size, V gene, J gene, CDR3 DNA, CDR3 protein. A D gene is named only where the DNA matches it firmly. Size is omitted from some rows. Given values are once, few, many or a class for expanded clones.

D: -; size: -; V: TRBV3-1/TRBV3-2; J: TRBJ2-4; DNA: TGTGCCAGCAGGCAGACTCTAGCCAAAAACATTCAGTACTTC; CDR3: CASRQTLAKNIQYF
D: -; size: -; V: TRBV7-9; J: TRBJ1-1; DNA: TGTGCCGCCTATGGTGAAGCTTTCTTT; CDR3: CAAYGEAFF
D: -; size: -; V: TRBV7-9; J: TRBJ1-6; DNA: TGTGCCAGCAGCCCCCCAATCCCAGGATTTAATTCACCCCTCCACTTT; CDR3: CASSPPIPGFNSPLHF
D: -; size: once; V: TRBV6-5; J: TRBJ1-5; DNA: TGTGCCAGCAGTTCGCGCGAAAGAAATCAGCCCCAGCATTTT; CDR3: CASSSRERNQPQHF
D: TRBD1; size: -; V: TRBV7-2; J: TRBJ2-5; DNA: TGTGCCAGCAGCTTCGACAGGGGGGTTGGTGAGACCCAGTACTTC; CDR3: CASSFDRGVGETQYF
D: TRBD1; size: -; V: TRBV4-1; J: TRBJ2-7; DNA: TGCGCCAGCAGCCAAGACTGGGCAGGGGGCGACGAGCAGTACTTC; CDR3: CASSQDWAGGDEQYF
D: -; size: -; V: TRBV6-6; J: TRBJ1-5; DNA: TGTGCCTCCACAGGTGGCAATCAGCCCCAGCATTTT; CDR3: CASTGGNQPQHF
D: TRBD1; size: once; V: TRBV6-5; J: TRBJ1-1; DNA: TGTGCCAGCAGAACAGGGGGCCTGAACACTGAAGCTTTCTTT; CDR3: CASRTGGLNTEAFF
D: -; size: -; V: TRBV18; J: TRBJ1-1; DNA: TGTGCCAGCTCACCACTCCGGGGGAGGGGAGGTGAAGCTTTCTTT; CDR3: CASSPLRGRGGEAFF
D: -; size: once; V: TRBV10-3; J: TRBJ1-6; DNA: TGTGCCATCAGTGAGTCGAGGTTTGGTGTTTCACCCCTCCACTTT; CDR3: CAISESRFGVSPLHF
D: TRBD1; size: -; V: TRBV10-2; J: TRBJ1-4; DNA: TGCGCCAGCGGACAGGGCCTAACTAATGAAAAACTGTTTTTT; CDR3: CASGQGLTNEKLFF
D: TRBD1; size: -; V: TRBV6-5; J: TRBJ1-6; DNA: TGTGCCAGCTCCACAGGGGTAGAGTTTACGCCCCTCCACTTT; CDR3: CASSTGVEFTPLHF
D: -; size: -; V: TRBV7-9; J: TRBJ1-5; DNA: TGTGCCAGCAGCTTAGAAGTATCGTCGGCGAGGAGTAATCAGCCCCAGCATTTT; CDR3: CASSLEVSSARSNQPQHF
D: TRBD1; size: -; V: TRBV12-3/TRBV12-4; J: TRBJ1-5; DNA: TGTGCCAGCGGCCAGGGGGTTTTTCAGCCCCAGCATTTT; CDR3: CASGQGVFQPQHF
D: TRBD2; size: -; V: TRBV2; J: TRBJ2-1; DNA: TGTGCCAGCAGTGGGGACTATCACGGGCAGTTCTTC; CDR3: CASSGDYHGQFF
D: -; size: -; V: TRBV4-2; J: TRBJ1-4; DNA: TGTGCCAGCAGCCAAGTCGAGGAAAAACTGTTTTTT; CDR3: CASSQVEEKLFF
D: -; size: -; V: TRBV19; J: TRBJ2-2; DNA: TGTGCCAGTAGTATTCCCGATCAGGGGACCGGGGAGCTGTTTTTT; CDR3: CASSIPDQGTGELFF
D: -; size: -; V: TRBV27; J: TRBJ1-1; DNA: TGTGCCAGCAGTTCTCCTCAGGGCACTGAAGCTTTCTTT; CDR3: CASSSPQGTEAFF
D: TRBD2; size: -; V: TRBV7-7; J: TRBJ2-2; DNA: TGTGCCAGCAGCTTAGTGGCTAGCGGGGCGAACACCGGGGAGCTGTTTTTT; CDR3: CASSLVASGANTGELFF
D: TRBD2; size: -; V: TRBV7-2; J: TRBJ2-3; DNA: TGTGCCAGCAGCTTATCTAGCGGGGCGGCCACAGATACGCAGTATTTT; CDR3: CASSLSSGAATDTQYF